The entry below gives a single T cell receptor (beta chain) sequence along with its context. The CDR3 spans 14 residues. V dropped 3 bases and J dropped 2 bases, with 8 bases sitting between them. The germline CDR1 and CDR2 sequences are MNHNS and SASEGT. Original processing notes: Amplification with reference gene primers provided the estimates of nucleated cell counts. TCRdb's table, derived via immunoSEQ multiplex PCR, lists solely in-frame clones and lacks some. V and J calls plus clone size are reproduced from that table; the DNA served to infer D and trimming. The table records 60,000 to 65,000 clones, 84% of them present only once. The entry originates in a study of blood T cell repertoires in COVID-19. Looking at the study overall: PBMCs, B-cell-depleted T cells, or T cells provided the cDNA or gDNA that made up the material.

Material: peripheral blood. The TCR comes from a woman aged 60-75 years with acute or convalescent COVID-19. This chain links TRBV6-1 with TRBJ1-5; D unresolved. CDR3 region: CASSDLFGNQPQHF. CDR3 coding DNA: TGTGCCAGCAGTGATCTTTTTGGCAATCAGCCCCAGCATTTT.